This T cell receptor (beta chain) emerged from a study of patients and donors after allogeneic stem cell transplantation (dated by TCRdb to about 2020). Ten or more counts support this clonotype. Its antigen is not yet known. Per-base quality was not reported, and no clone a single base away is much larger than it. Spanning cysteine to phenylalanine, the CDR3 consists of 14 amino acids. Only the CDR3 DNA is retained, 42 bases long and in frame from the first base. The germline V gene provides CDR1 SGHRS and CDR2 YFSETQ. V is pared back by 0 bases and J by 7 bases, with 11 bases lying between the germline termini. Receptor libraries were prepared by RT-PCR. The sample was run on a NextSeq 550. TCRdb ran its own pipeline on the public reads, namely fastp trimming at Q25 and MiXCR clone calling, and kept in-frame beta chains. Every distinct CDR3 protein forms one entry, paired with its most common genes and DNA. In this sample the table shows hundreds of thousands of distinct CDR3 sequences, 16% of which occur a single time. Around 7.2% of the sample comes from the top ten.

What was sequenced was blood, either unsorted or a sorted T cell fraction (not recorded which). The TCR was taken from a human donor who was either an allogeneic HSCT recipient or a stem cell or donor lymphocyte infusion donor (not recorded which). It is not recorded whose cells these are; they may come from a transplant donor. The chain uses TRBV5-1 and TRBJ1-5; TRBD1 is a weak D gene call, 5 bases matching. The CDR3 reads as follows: CASSLEGGDQPQHF. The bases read TGCGCCAGCAGCTTGGAGGGTGGGGACCAGCCCCAGCATTTT.